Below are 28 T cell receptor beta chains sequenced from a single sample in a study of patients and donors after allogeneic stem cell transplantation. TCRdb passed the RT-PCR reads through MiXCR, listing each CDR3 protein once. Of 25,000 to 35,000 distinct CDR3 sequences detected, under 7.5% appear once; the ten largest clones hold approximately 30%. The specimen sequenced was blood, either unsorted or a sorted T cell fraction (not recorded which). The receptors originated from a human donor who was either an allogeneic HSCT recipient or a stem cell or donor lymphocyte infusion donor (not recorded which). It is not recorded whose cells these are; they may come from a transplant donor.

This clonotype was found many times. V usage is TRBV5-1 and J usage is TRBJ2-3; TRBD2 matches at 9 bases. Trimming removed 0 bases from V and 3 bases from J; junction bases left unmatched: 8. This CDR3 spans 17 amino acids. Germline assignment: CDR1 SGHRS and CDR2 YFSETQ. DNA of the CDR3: TGCGCCAGCAGCTTGGGACTGACTAGCGGATCTACAGATACGCAGTATTTT. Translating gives CASSLGLTSGSTDTQYF.

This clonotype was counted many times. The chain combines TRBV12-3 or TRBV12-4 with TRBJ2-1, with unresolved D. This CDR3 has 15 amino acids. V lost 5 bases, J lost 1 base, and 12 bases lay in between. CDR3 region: CASSQPETSYNEQFF. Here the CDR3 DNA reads TGTGCCAGCAGTCAACCAGAGACTTCCTACAATGAGCAGTTCTTC.

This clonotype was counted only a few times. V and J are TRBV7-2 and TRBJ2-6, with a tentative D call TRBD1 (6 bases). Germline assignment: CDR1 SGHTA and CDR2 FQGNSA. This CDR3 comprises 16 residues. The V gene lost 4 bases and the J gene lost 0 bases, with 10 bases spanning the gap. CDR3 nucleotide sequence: TGTGCCAGCAGCTGGGGGCAAACCTCTGGGGCCAACGTCCTGACTTTC. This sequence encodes CASSWGQTSGANVLTF.

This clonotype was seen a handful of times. The CDR3 loop reads CAWSGYLSQETQYF. The CDR3 DNA is TGTGCCTGGAGTGGGTACCTCTCCCAAGAGACCCAGTACTTC. The chain links TRBV30 to TRBJ2-5; D is unresolved. The germline CDR1 and CDR2 sequences are GTSNPN and SVGIG (reference sequence). This CDR3 has 14 residues. Trimming took off 1 base at V and 1 base at J, with 10 bases between the two ends.

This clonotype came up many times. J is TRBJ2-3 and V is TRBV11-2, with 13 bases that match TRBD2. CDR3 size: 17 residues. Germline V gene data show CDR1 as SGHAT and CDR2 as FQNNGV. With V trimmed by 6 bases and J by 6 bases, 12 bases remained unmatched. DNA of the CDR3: TGTGCCAGCAGTTCCGGACTAGCGGGGGTCTGGGCGGATACGCAGTATTTT. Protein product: CASSSGLAGVWADTQYF.

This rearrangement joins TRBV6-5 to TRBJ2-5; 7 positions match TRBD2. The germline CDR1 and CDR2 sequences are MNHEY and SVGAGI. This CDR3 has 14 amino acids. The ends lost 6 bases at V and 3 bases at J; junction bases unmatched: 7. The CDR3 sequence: CASRPWGGEETQYF. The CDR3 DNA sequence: TGTGCCAGCAGACCATGGGGGGGGGAAGAGACCCAGTACTTC.

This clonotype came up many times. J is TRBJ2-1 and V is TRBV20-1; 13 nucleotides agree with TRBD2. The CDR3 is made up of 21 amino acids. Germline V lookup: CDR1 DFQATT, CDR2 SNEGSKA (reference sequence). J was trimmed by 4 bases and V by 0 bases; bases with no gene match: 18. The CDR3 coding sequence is TGCAGTGCTAGAGATAAGAGGACAGGGGCGGGACTAGCGGGACCTTACAATGAGCAGTTCTTC. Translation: CSARDKRTGAGLAGPYNEQFF.

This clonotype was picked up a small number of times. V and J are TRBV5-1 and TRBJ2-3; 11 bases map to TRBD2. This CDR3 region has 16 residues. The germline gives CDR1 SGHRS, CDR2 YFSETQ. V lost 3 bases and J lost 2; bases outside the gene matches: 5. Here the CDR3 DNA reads TGCGCCAGCAGCTCGGGGACTAGCGGATTCACAGATACGCAGTATTTT. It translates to CASSSGTSGFTDTQYF.

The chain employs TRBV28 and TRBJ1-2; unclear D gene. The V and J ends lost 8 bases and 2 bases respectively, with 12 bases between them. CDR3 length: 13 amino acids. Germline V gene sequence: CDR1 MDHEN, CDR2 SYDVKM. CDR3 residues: CASLGVENYGYTF. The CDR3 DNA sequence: TGTGCCAGCCTTGGGGTAGAAAACTATGGCTACACCTTC.

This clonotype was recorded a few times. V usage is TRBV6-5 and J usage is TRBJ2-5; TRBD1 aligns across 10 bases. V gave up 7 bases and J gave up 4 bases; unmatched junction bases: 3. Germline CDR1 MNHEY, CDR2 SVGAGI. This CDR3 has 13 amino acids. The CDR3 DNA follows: TGTGCCAGCACCAGACAGGGGGCAGAGACCCAGTACTTC. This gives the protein CASTRQGAETQYF.

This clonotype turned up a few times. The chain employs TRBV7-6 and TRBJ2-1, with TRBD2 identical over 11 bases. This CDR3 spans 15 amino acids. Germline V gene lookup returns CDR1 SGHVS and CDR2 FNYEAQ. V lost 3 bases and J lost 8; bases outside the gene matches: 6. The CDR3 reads CASSFTSGSKHEQFF. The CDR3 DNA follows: TGTGCCAGCAGCTTTACTAGCGGGAGTAAGCATGAGCAGTTCTTC.

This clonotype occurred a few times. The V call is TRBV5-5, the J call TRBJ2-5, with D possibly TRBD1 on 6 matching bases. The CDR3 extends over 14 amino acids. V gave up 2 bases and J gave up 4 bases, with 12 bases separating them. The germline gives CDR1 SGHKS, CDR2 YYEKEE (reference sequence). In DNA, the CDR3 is TGTGCCAGCAGCTTCCCAGGGGTTTCAGAGACCCAGTACTTC. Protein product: CASSFPGVSETQYF.

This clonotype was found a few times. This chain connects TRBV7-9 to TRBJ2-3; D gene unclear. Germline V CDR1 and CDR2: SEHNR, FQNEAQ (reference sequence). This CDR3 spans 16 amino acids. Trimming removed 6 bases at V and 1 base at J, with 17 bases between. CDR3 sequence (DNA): TGTGCCAGCAGGCGTCTCGGCGCAGGCCGCACAGATACGCAGTATTTT. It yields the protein CASRRLGAGRTDTQYF.

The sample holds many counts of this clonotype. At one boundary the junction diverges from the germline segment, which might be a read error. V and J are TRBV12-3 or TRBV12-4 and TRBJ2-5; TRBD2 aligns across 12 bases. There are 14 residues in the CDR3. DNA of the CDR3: TGTGCCAGCAGTCTAGCGGGAGGGTGGGAGACCCAGTACTTC. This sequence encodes CASSLAGGWETQYF.

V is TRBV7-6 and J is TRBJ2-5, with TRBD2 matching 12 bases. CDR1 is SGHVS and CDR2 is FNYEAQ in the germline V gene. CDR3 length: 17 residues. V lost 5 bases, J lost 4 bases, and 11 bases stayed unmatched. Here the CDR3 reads CASSPRGGLAGPETQYF. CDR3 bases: TGTGCCAGCAGCCCAAGGGGCGGACTAGCGGGACCAGAGACCCAGTACTTC.

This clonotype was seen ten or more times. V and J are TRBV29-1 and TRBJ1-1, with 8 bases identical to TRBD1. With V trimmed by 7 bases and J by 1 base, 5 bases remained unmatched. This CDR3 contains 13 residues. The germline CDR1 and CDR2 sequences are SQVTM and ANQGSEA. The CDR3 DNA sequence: TGCAGCGGACGACAGGGGCCGAACACTGAAGCTTTCTTT. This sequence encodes CSGRQGPNTEAFF.

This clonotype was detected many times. In DNA, the CDR3 is TGCGCCAGCAGCCAAGATTTGCTTGGGGAGACCCAGTACTTC. It yields the protein CASSQDLLGETQYF. This rearrangement joins TRBV4-3 to TRBJ2-5, with unresolved D. Trimming removed 0 bases from V and 5 bases from J, with 10 bases in between. CDR3 size: 14 residues. CDR1 and CDR2 (germline): LGHNA, YSLEER.

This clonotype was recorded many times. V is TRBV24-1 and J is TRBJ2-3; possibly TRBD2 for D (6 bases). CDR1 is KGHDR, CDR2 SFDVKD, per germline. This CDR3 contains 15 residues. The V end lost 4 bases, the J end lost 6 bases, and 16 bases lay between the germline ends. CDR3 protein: CATSDQEGFWDTQYF. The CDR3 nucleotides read TGTGCCACCAGTGACCAGGAGGGGTTCTGGGATACGCAGTATTTT.

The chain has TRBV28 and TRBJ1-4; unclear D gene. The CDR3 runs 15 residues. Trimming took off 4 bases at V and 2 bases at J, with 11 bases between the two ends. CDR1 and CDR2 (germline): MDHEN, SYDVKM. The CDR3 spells CASSSGRRTNEKLFF. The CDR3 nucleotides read TGTGCCAGCAGTTCGGGGAGGAGGACTAATGAAAAACTGTTTTTT.

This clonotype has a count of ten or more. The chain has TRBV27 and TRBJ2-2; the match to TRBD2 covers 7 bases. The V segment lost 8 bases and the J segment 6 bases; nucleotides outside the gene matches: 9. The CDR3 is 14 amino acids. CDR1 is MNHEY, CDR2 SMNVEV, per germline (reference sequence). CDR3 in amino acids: CASRQLASAGELFF. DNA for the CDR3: TGTGCCAGCCGCCAACTAGCGTCGGCCGGGGAGCTGTTTTTT.

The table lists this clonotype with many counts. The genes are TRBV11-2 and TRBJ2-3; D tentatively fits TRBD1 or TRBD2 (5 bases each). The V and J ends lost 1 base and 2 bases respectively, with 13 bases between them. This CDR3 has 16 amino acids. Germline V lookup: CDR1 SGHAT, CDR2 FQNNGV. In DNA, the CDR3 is TGTGCCAGCAGCTTAGTCGGGACCTATCACACAGATACGCAGTATTTT. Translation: CASSLVGTYHTDTQYF.

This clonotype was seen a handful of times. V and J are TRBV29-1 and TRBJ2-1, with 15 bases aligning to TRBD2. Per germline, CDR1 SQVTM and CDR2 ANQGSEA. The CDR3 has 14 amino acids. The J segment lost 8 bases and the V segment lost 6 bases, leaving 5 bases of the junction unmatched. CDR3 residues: CSVVGTSGRHEQFF. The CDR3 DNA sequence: TGCAGCGTCGTGGGGACTAGCGGGAGGCATGAGCAGTTCTTC.

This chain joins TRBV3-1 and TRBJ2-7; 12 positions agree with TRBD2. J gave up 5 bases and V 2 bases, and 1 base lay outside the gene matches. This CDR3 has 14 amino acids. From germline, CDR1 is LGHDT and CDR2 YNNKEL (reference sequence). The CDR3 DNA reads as TGTGCCAGCAGCCAAACTAGCGGGAGGAACGAGCAGTACTTC. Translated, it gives CASSQTSGRNEQYF.

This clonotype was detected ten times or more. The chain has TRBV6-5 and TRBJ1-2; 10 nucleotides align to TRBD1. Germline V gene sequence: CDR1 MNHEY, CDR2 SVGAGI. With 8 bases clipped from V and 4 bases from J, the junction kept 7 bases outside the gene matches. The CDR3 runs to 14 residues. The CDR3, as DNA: TGTGCCAGCGCGTCCGGGACAGGGGTCTATGGCTACACCTTC. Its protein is CASASGTGVYGYTF.

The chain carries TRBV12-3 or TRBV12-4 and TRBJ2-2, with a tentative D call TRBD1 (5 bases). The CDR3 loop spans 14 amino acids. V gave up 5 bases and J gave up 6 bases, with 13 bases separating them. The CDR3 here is CASSPLLTAGELFF. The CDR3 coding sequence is TGTGCCAGCAGTCCCCTCCTGACAGCCGGGGAGCTGTTTTTT.

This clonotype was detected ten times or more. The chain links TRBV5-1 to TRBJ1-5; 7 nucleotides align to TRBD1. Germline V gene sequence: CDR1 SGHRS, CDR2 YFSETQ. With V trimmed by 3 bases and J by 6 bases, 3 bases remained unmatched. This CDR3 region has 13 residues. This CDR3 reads CASSSGTAQPQHF. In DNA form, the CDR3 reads TGCGCCAGCAGCTCCGGGACAGCTCAGCCCCAGCATTTT.

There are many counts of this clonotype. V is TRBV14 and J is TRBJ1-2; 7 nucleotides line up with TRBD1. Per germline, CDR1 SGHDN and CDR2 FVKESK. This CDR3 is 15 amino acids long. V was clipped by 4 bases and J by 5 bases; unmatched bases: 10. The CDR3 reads CASSPAGTVKYGYTF. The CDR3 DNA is TGTGCCAGCAGCCCGGCTGGGACAGTCAAATATGGCTACACCTTC.

In nucleotides, the CDR3 is TGTGCCAGCAGGAGCAAGGATACACAGAGCACAGATACGCAGTATTTT. Translation: CASRSKDTQSTDTQYF. This chain joins TRBV6-4 and TRBJ2-3; D call uncertain. V dropped 6 bases and J dropped 0 bases, with 16 bases sitting between them. The CDR3 is 16 amino acids. Germline-derived CDR1 and CDR2 are MRHNA and SNTAGT.